The present entry profiles one T cell receptor beta chain with its context. This clonotype was seen a few times. Its antigen has not been determined. One base away there is no much larger clone; base qualities are not given. The sequencer listed for this sample is Illumina NovaSeq 6000. TCRalpha and TCRbeta cDNA libraries were constructed by 5'RACE with constant-segment primers, with sample barcodes and unique molecular identifiers being introduced. Trizol reagent was used to extract RNA from every sample. Libraries were amplified in two PCR steps, with a second sample barcode and Illumina TruSeq adapters added in the second step. The libraries were sequenced on an Illumina NovaSeq using 2 x 150 bp paired-end reads. In the authors' own workflow: With migec v1.2.7, reads were demultiplexed and then collapsed into UMI-guided consensus sequences. With mixcr v2.1.11, UMI consensuses were aligned to TRA and TRB V and J templates and assembled into clonotypes. A clonotype was counted as expanded or contracted only when both edgeR and NoisET called the clonotype significant, with the noise models trained on biological replicates. For edgeR calls, the thresholds were a false discovery rate-adjusted p below 0.01 and a log2 fold-change of 1. As an exploratory analysis of dynamics, max-normalized trajectories of the 1000 most abundant clonotypes were examined by PCA with hierarchical clustering. Separately sequenced CD4+ and CD8+ repertoires were used to assign the CD4 or CD8 phenotype of responding clones. Using fastp at Q25 and MiXCR, TCRdb reprocessed the public reads and kept productive beta chains. Rows merge per CDR3 protein into single entries with the most common DNA and genes. Clone size and V and J calls follow TCRdb, not the original study. This sample lists about 560,000 distinct CDR3 sequences; 17% were detected once. Of the sample, about 8.1% is held by the ten largest clones.

The source of the sample is a study of T-cell memory formation after mild COVID-19 (dated by TCRdb to about 2021). About the study as a whole: Most TCR sequence clusters were specific to one of the two donors. Longitudinal TCRalpha and TCRbeta repertoire sequencing tracked T-cell clones expanding and contracting after mild COVID-19 in a couple of donors. Two young, previously healthy adult volunteers, one female and one male, were included in the cohort.

Ficoll-Paque density gradient centrifugation was used to isolate PBMCs. The investigation overall reported the following: Some responding clones were detected in pre-infection memory, which suggested that pre-existing cross-reactive memory T cells had joined the SARS-CoV-2 response. Only a couple of mild cases were covered by the study, and larger cohorts that include severe cases with pre-infection samples were considered necessary. Clones that contracted from day 15 to 85 showed balanced CD4/CD8 phenotypes, whereas a second wave of clones that expanded from day 15 to 37 leaned towards CD4+. Contracting CD4+ clones were located mainly in the CM and EM memory subsets, whereas CD8+ clones were found to be enriched in EMRA. SARS-CoV-2 specificity of the second-wave clones peaking on day 37 was not confirmed.

The CDR1 and CDR2 encoded by the germline V gene are SGHRS and YFSETQ. The trim is 0 bases for V and 3 bases for J, with a gap of 15 bases between the germline ends. Its CDR3 holds 16 amino acids, cysteine through phenylalanine. Only the CDR3 portion is preserved as DNA: 48 bases, with reading frame beginning at the first base. This TCR was sampled from an adult woman who had mild COVID-19 (a few samples of this study predate the infection). The sample titles of this study are shuffled in the database, so cell type and time point are left out; the donor was told from shared clones. The sample was PBMCs or a T cell subset sorted from them (not recorded which). The chain uses TRBV5-1 and TRBJ2-5, and perhaps TRBD1 as D gene, on 5 matching bases. The DNA sequence is as follows: TGCGCCAGCAGCTTGGAAAGTAGGGGATTCGAAGAGACCCAGTACTTC. Its translation reads: CASSLESRGFEETQYF.